This T cell receptor (beta chain) is from a study of cytomegalovirus exposure and HLA in healthy donors. Study-wide findings and caveats: Clonal expansion was found to be greater in HLA-associated TCR beta chains than in equally common others in a later analysis. A missense variant in DCLRE1C was later tied to TCR beta V- and J-gene trimming.

A single count supports this clone. No antigen is known for it. Germline assignment: CDR1 SQVTM and CDR2 ANQGSEA. The CDR3 consists of 14 residues. V shed 4 bases, J shed 8 bases, and the junction held 8 bases outside the gene matches. This PCR relied on a set of 60 Vbeta primers and 13 Jbeta primers. Measured with immunoSEQ multiplex PCR; TCRdb has only the in-frame clones, and not every one. This sample has some 140,000 clones, with approximately 79% found just once. This chain uses TRBV29-1 with TRBJ1-6; 7 bases fit TRBD1. The clonotype originates from a young man in good health and CMV-seropositive. The sequenced material came from PBMCs. The CDR3 DNA is TGCAGCGTTGGACAGGGCGGTGTGGATTCACCCCTCCACTTT. Translating it yields CSVGQGGVDSPLHF.